A selection of T cell receptor beta chains follows, all from one sample in a study of shared clonotypes between healthy human individuals. Profiled with immunoSEQ multiplex PCR; TCRdb holds only in-frame clones, not every one. The sample gives about 380,000 clones, around 96% of which show up once; 0.25% to 0.35% is in the top ten. Sequenced input: memory CD8+ T cells sorted from blood. These receptors originate from a man under 40 in good health. Each CDR3 is given with its conserved first and last residue. D genes are given only for firm matches. A row's size may be missing; if present it is once, few, many or a size class.

CDR3 length: 16; clone size: NA; D gene: NA; V gene: TRBV5-1; J gene: TRBJ2-2; CDR3 protein: CASSLDYRARSGELFF; CDR3 DNA: TGCGCCAGCAGCTTGGATTACCGAGCGAGATCCGGGGAGCTGTTTTTT
CDR3 length: 12; clone size: NA; D gene: TRBD1; V gene: TRBV12-5; J gene: TRBJ2-5; CDR3 protein: CASGEDRETQYF; CDR3 DNA: TGTGCTAGTGGTGAGGACAGGGAGACCCAGTACTTC
CDR3 length: 13; clone size: NA; D gene: TRBD1; V gene: TRBV19; J gene: TRBJ2-7; CDR3 protein: CASSTTGTYEQYF; CDR3 DNA: TGTGCCAGTAGTACGACAGGGACCTACGAGCAGTACTTC
CDR3 length: 17; clone size: NA; D gene: NA; V gene: TRBV4-2; J gene: TRBJ2-2; CDR3 protein: CASSPRPGERDTGELFF; CDR3 DNA: TGTGCCAGCAGCCCCAGGCCGGGAGAGAGAGACACCGGGGAGCTGTTTTTT
CDR3 length: 11; clone size: NA; D gene: NA; V gene: TRBV20-1; J gene: TRBJ2-1; CDR3 protein: CSAAEYNEQFF; CDR3 DNA: TGCAGTGCCGCAGAATACAATGAGCAGTTCTTC
CDR3 length: 16; clone size: NA; D gene: NA; V gene: TRBV6-5; J gene: TRBJ2-7; CDR3 protein: CASSYSKTQKPYEQYF; CDR3 DNA: TGTGCCAGCAGTTACTCGAAGACTCAAAAGCCCTACGAGCAGTACTTC
CDR3 length: 14; clone size: NA; D gene: NA; V gene: TRBV4-1; J gene: TRBJ1-2; CDR3 protein: CASSQGGEGRGYTF; CDR3 DNA: TGCGCCAGCAGCCAAGGCGGGGAGGGCAGGGGCTACACCTTC
CDR3 length: 14; clone size: NA; D gene: NA; V gene: TRBV15; J gene: TRBJ2-5; CDR3 protein: CATRKYNRQETQYF; CDR3 DNA: TGTGCCACCAGGAAATATAACAGACAAGAGACCCAGTACTTC
CDR3 length: 15; clone size: once; D gene: NA; V gene: TRBV4-1; J gene: TRBJ2-1; CDR3 protein: CASSQDGSSYNEQFF; CDR3 DNA: TGCGCCAGCAGCCAAGACGGCAGCTCCTACAATGAGCAGTTCTTC
CDR3 length: 15; clone size: NA; D gene: NA; V gene: TRBV7-8; J gene: TRBJ2-2; CDR3 protein: CASSLSRGLGGELFF; CDR3 DNA: TGTGCCAGCAGCTTAAGCCGGGGGCTGGGCGGGGAGCTGTTTTTT
CDR3 length: 13; clone size: NA; D gene: NA; V gene: TRBV7-3; J gene: TRBJ2-2; CDR3 protein: CASSSYTGGELFF; CDR3 DNA: TGTGCCAGCAGCTCCTACACGGGCGGGGAGCTGTTTTTT
CDR3 length: 13; clone size: NA; D gene: NA; V gene: TRBV30; J gene: TRBJ2-3; CDR3 protein: CAWSSGSTDTQYF; CDR3 DNA: TGTGCCTGGAGTAGCGGGAGCACAGATACGCAGTATTTT
CDR3 length: 15; clone size: few; D gene: NA; V gene: TRBV10-1; J gene: TRBJ1-4; CDR3 protein: CASRNSKGVGEKLFF; CDR3 DNA: TGCGCCAGCAGGAACTCAAAGGGAGTAGGGGAAAAACTGTTTTTT
CDR3 length: 15; clone size: NA; D gene: NA; V gene: TRBV4-1; J gene: TRBJ2-1; CDR3 protein: CASSQDHPGMNEQFF; CDR3 DNA: TGCGCCAGCAGCCAAGATCACCCAGGGATGAATGAGCAGTTCTTC
CDR3 length: 16; clone size: NA; D gene: TRBD1; V gene: TRBV11-2; J gene: TRBJ2-7; CDR3 protein: CASNRGQGAGANEQYF; CDR3 DNA: TGTGCCAGCAATCGTGGACAGGGGGCGGGAGCGAACGAGCAGTACTTC
CDR3 length: 12; clone size: NA; D gene: NA; V gene: TRBV9; J gene: TRBJ1-1; CDR3 protein: CASSVGYTEAFF; CDR3 DNA: TGTGCCAGCAGCGTAGGGTACACTGAAGCTTTCTTT
CDR3 length: 13; clone size: once; D gene: NA; V gene: TRBV6-5; J gene: TRBJ1-1; CDR3 protein: CASSLQVNTEAFF; CDR3 DNA: TGTGCCAGCAGTCTCCAGGTGAACACTGAAGCTTTCTTT
CDR3 length: 16; clone size: NA; D gene: TRBD2; V gene: TRBV4-2; J gene: TRBJ2-5; CDR3 protein: CASSPIAGGPGETQYF; CDR3 DNA: TGTGCCAGCAGCCCTATAGCGGGAGGGCCCGGAGAGACCCAGTACTTC
CDR3 length: 15; clone size: NA; D gene: NA; V gene: TRBV6-5; J gene: TRBJ2-7; CDR3 protein: CASSQEAWGVYEQYF; CDR3 DNA: TGTGCCAGCAGCCAGGAGGCGTGGGGGGTCTACGAGCAGTACTTC
CDR3 length: 13; clone size: NA; D gene: TRBD1; V gene: TRBV10-3; J gene: TRBJ1-2; CDR3 protein: CAITPFRGLGYTF; CDR3 DNA: TGTGCCATCACCCCTTTCAGGGGGCTTGGCTACACCTTC
CDR3 length: 15; clone size: NA; D gene: NA; V gene: TRBV28; J gene: TRBJ2-4; CDR3 protein: CASSSNSQAKNIQYF; CDR3 DNA: TGTGCCAGCAGTTCAAACAGCCAGGCCAAAAACATTCAGTACTTC
CDR3 length: 16; clone size: NA; D gene: NA; V gene: TRBV5-6; J gene: TRBJ2-3; CDR3 protein: CASSLRPDHPADTQYF; CDR3 DNA: TGTGCCAGCAGCTTGAGACCGGACCACCCAGCGGATACGCAGTATTTT
CDR3 length: 13; clone size: NA; D gene: NA; V gene: TRBV10-3; J gene: TRBJ1-3; CDR3 protein: CAVPISSGNTIYF; CDR3 DNA: TGTGCCGTTCCTATAAGCTCTGGAAACACCATATATTTT
CDR3 length: 14; clone size: NA; D gene: NA; V gene: TRBV6-1; J gene: TRBJ1-1; CDR3 protein: CASSVPTINTEAFF; CDR3 DNA: TGTGCCAGCAGTGTCCCAACAATAAACACTGAAGCTTTCTTT
CDR3 length: 13; clone size: NA; D gene: NA; V gene: TRBV11-2; J gene: TRBJ1-2; CDR3 protein: CASSLARADGYTF; CDR3 DNA: TGTGCCAGCAGCTTAGCTCGCGCGGATGGCTACACCTTC
CDR3 length: 13; clone size: NA; D gene: NA; V gene: TRBV5-1; J gene: TRBJ2-7; CDR3 protein: CASSLERTYEQYF; CDR3 DNA: TGCGCCAGCAGCTTGGAACGGACCTACGAGCAGTACTTC
CDR3 length: 17; clone size: NA; D gene: TRBD2; V gene: TRBV4-1; J gene: TRBJ2-3; CDR3 protein: CASSQAPGGASTDTQYF; CDR3 DNA: TGCGCCAGCAGCCAAGCCCCGGGAGGAGCTAGCACAGATACGCAGTATTTT
CDR3 length: 16; clone size: NA; D gene: NA; V gene: TRBV28; J gene: TRBJ2-1; CDR3 protein: CASRTQASRTYNEQFF; CDR3 DNA: TGTGCCAGCAGGACCCAGGCTAGCCGTACCTACAATGAGCAGTTCTTC
CDR3 length: 13; clone size: NA; D gene: NA; V gene: TRBV7-8; J gene: TRBJ2-5; CDR3 protein: CASRDQGGETQYF; CDR3 DNA: TGTGCCAGCAGGGACCAGGGGGGCGAGACCCAGTACTTC
CDR3 length: 13; clone size: NA; D gene: TRBD2; V gene: TRBV29-1; J gene: TRBJ2-7; CDR3 protein: CSVALAGPSEQYF; CDR3 DNA: TGCAGCGTGGCCCTAGCGGGACCCTCTGAGCAGTACTTC
CDR3 length: 12; clone size: once; D gene: NA; V gene: TRBV7-9; J gene: TRBJ1-2; CDR3 protein: CASSSDLYGYTF; CDR3 DNA: TGTGCCAGCAGCTCGGACCTCTATGGCTACACCTTC
CDR3 length: 17; clone size: once; D gene: NA; V gene: TRBV11-2; J gene: TRBJ1-2; CDR3 protein: CASRPPGPRAANYGYTF; CDR3 DNA: TGTGCCAGCAGACCCCCCGGGCCCAGGGCCGCTAACTATGGCTACACCTTC
CDR3 length: 15; clone size: NA; D gene: NA; V gene: TRBV30; J gene: TRBJ1-1; CDR3 protein: CAWSVGLGMNTEAFF; CDR3 DNA: TGTGCCTGGAGTGTCGGCCTGGGGATGAACACTGAAGCTTTCTTT
CDR3 length: 14; clone size: NA; D gene: TRBD1; V gene: TRBV28; J gene: TRBJ1-4; CDR3 protein: CASSPGGRNEKLFF; CDR3 DNA: TGTGCCAGCAGCCCAGGGGGGCGCAATGAAAAACTGTTTTTT
CDR3 length: 15; clone size: NA; D gene: NA; V gene: TRBV6-5; J gene: TRBJ1-1; CDR3 protein: CASSYWGRTNTEAFF; CDR3 DNA: TGTGCCAGCAGTTACTGGGGACGGACGAACACTGAAGCTTTCTTT
CDR3 length: 12; clone size: NA; D gene: NA; V gene: TRBV2; J gene: TRBJ2-5; CDR3 protein: CASAGGWETQYF; CDR3 DNA: TGTGCCAGCGCTGGGGGCTGGGAGACCCAGTACTTC
CDR3 length: 13; clone size: NA; D gene: TRBD2; V gene: TRBV27; J gene: TRBJ2-7; CDR3 protein: CASSYGRSYEQYF; CDR3 DNA: TGTGCCAGCAGTTACGGGAGGTCCTACGAGCAGTACTTC
CDR3 length: 16; clone size: NA; D gene: NA; V gene: TRBV6-5; J gene: TRBJ2-6; CDR3 protein: CASSYSTVSGANVLTF; CDR3 DNA: TGTGCCAGCAGTTACTCGACTGTCTCTGGGGCCAACGTCCTGACTTTC
CDR3 length: 14; clone size: NA; D gene: NA; V gene: TRBV15; J gene: TRBJ1-2; CDR3 protein: CATSRDRGGRGYTF; CDR3 DNA: TGTGCCACCAGCAGAGATAGGGGAGGGCGTGGCTACACCTTC
CDR3 length: 13; clone size: NA; D gene: TRBD1; V gene: TRBV19; J gene: TRBJ2-2; CDR3 protein: CASGRQGNGELFF; CDR3 DNA: TGTGCCAGTGGTCGACAGGGGAACGGGGAGCTGTTTTTT
CDR3 length: 12; clone size: NA; D gene: NA; V gene: TRBV5-1; J gene: TRBJ2-5; CDR3 protein: CASSRTEETQYF; CDR3 DNA: TGCGCCAGCAGTCGGACAGAAGAGACCCAGTACTTC
CDR3 length: 13; clone size: NA; D gene: TRBD1; V gene: TRBV28; J gene: TRBJ2-7; CDR3 protein: CASRGTAAHEQYF; CDR3 DNA: TGTGCCAGCAGGGGGACAGCCGCCCACGAGCAGTACTTC
CDR3 length: 11; clone size: NA; D gene: NA; V gene: TRBV2; J gene: TRBJ1-2; CDR3 protein: CASSVTGGYTF; CDR3 DNA: TGTGCCAGCAGTGTGACGGGAGGCTACACCTTC
CDR3 length: 15; clone size: NA; D gene: NA; V gene: TRBV5-1; J gene: TRBJ2-3; CDR3 protein: CASSFSGTKGDTQYF; CDR3 DNA: TGCGCCAGCAGCTTTAGCGGAACGAAGGGGGATACGCAGTATTTT
CDR3 length: 15; clone size: NA; D gene: NA; V gene: TRBV6-5; J gene: TRBJ1-2; CDR3 protein: CASSYSRRVGYGYTF; CDR3 DNA: TGTGCCAGCAGTTACTCGAGACGGGTCGGATATGGCTACACCTTC
CDR3 length: 12; clone size: NA; D gene: NA; V gene: TRBV7-2; J gene: TRBJ2-7; CDR3 protein: CASSPTLDEQYF; CDR3 DNA: TGTGCCAGCAGCCCTACCCTTGACGAGCAGTACTTC
CDR3 length: 16; clone size: NA; D gene: NA; V gene: TRBV4-1; J gene: TRBJ2-6; CDR3 protein: CASSQEILSGANVLTF; CDR3 DNA: TGCGCCAGCAGCCAAGAGATCCTCTCTGGGGCCAACGTCCTGACTTTC
CDR3 length: 15; clone size: once; D gene: NA; V gene: TRBV28; J gene: TRBJ2-7; CDR3 protein: CASSFPRGYYYEQYF; CDR3 DNA: TGTGCCAGCAGTTTTCCCAGGGGCTACTACTACGAGCAGTACTTC
CDR3 length: 15; clone size: NA; D gene: NA; V gene: TRBV28; J gene: TRBJ2-1; CDR3 protein: CASSKLDSSYNEQFF; CDR3 DNA: TGTGCCAGCTCCAAGCTCGATAGCTCCTACAATGAGCAGTTCTTC
CDR3 length: 13; clone size: NA; D gene: NA; V gene: TRBV5-6; J gene: TRBJ2-1; CDR3 protein: CASSLFGYNEQFF; CDR3 DNA: TGTGCCAGCAGCTTGTTCGGGTACAATGAGCAGTTCTTC
CDR3 length: 14; clone size: NA; D gene: NA; V gene: TRBV11-2; J gene: TRBJ2-7; CDR3 protein: CASSLERALNEQYF; CDR3 DNA: TGTGCCAGCAGCTTAGAAAGGGCCCTCAACGAGCAGTACTTC
CDR3 length: 15; clone size: NA; D gene: NA; V gene: TRBV15; J gene: TRBJ2-3; CDR3 protein: CATSRDPSGTDTQYF; CDR3 DNA: TGTGCCACCAGCAGAGATCCTAGCGGCACAGATACGCAGTATTTT
CDR3 length: 16; clone size: NA; D gene: TRBD2; V gene: TRBV28; J gene: TRBJ2-7; CDR3 protein: CASSSGFGREVDEQYF; CDR3 DNA: TGTGCCAGCAGTTCCGGGTTCGGGAGGGAGGTCGACGAGCAGTACTTC
CDR3 length: 13; clone size: NA; D gene: NA; V gene: TRBV19; J gene: TRBJ2-5; CDR3 protein: CASSSRGQETQYF; CDR3 DNA: TGTGCCAGTAGTTCAAGGGGGCAAGAGACCCAGTACTTC
CDR3 length: 14; clone size: NA; D gene: TRBD1; V gene: TRBV6-1; J gene: TRBJ2-1; CDR3 protein: CASRGQSSYNEQFF; CDR3 DNA: TGTGCCAGCAGGGGACAGAGCTCCTACAATGAGCAGTTCTTC
CDR3 length: 12; clone size: NA; D gene: NA; V gene: TRBV7-9; J gene: TRBJ1-1; CDR3 protein: CASSLERDEAFF; CDR3 DNA: TGTGCCAGCAGCTTAGAGAGAGATGAAGCTTTCTTT
CDR3 length: 12; clone size: NA; D gene: NA; V gene: TRBV28; J gene: TRBJ2-3; CDR3 protein: CASREGPAPQYF; CDR3 DNA: TGTGCCAGCCGCGAGGGCCCAGCTCCGCAGTATTTT
CDR3 length: 13; clone size: once; D gene: NA; V gene: TRBV5-1; J gene: TRBJ2-1; CDR3 protein: CASRADYYNEQFF; CDR3 DNA: TGCGCCAGCCGGGCGGACTACTACAATGAGCAGTTCTTC